These 25 T cell receptor beta chains were all obtained from the same sample, sequenced in a study of early T cells in non-severe SARS-CoV-2 infection. TCRdb processed the 5' RACE reads anew with MiXCR; each CDR3 protein has one entry. The sample lists over 70,000 distinct CDR3 sequences, 14% occurring once. Source material: whole blood. These receptors came from an adult who was a healthcare worker with PCR-confirmed SARS-CoV-2 infection or an uninfected control (not recorded which).

The table lists this clonotype with a few counts. The genes are TRBV6-1 and TRBJ1-1, with D perhaps matching TRBD1 (6 bases). V gave up 4 bases and J gave up 0 bases, with 18 bases separating them. Germline assignment: CDR1 MNHNS and CDR2 SASEGT. There are 17 residues in the CDR3. In DNA, the CDR3 is TGTGCCAGCAGTGGAAATATTCGTCAGGGGATGAACACTGAAGCTTTCTTT. Protein: CASSGNIRQGMNTEAFF.

The rearrangement links TRBV12-3 or TRBV12-4 to TRBJ2-7, with D perhaps TRBD1 or TRBD2 (5 bases each). The CDR3 contains 12 residues. Trimming removed 1 base from V and 6 bases from J, with 7 bases in between. CDR3: CASSLVGVEQYF. Written as DNA, the CDR3 is TGTGCCAGCAGTTTAGTGGGGGTCGAGCAGTACTTC.

A word on this clonotype: Relative to the germline gene, one junction end is altered; a read error may explain this. The chain employs TRBV10-2 and TRBJ2-3, with 8 nucleotides matching TRBD2. From germline, CDR1 is WSHSY and CDR2 SAAADI. This CDR3 region has 19 residues. The CDR3 reads CASNQELTLAGMGTDTQNF. CDR3 in DNA: TGCGCCAGCAATCAGGAGCTGACCTTAGCGGGAATGGGCACAGATACGCAGAATTTT.

This clonotype was observed a few times. The rearrangement links TRBV2 to TRBJ1-2, with D possibly being TRBD1 (5 bases). Germline V lookup: CDR1 SNHLY, CDR2 FYNNEI. The V end lost 2 bases, the J end lost 8 bases, and 18 bases lay between the germline ends. The CDR3 extends over 15 amino acids. This CDR3 reads CASSEFLTDTMGYTF. CDR3 DNA sequence: TGTGCCAGCAGTGAATTCTTGACAGATACTATGGGCTACACCTTC.

This clonotype was detected a few times. This rearrangement joins TRBV5-4 to TRBJ2-7; 9 bases align to TRBD1. V was pared by 3 bases and J by 6 bases, with 7 bases of the junction left unmatched. Germline V lookup: CDR1 SGHNT, CDR2 YYREEE (reference sequence). The CDR3 extends over 14 amino acids. CDR3 loop: CASSSVDRGPEQYF. In DNA form, the CDR3 reads TGTGCCAGCAGCTCCGTGGACAGGGGACCCGAGCAGTACTTC.

In its sample, this clonotype was seen many times. The chain links TRBV7-8 to TRBJ2-1; 11 bases are shared with TRBD2. The CDR3 is 16 amino acids. Looked up from germline, CDR1 is SGHVS and CDR2 is FQNEAQ. The V segment lost 5 bases and the J segment 6 bases; nucleotides outside the gene matches: 9. This chain's CDR3 is CASSRRLAGRLNEQFF. CDR3 nucleotides: TGTGCCAGCAGCAGAAGACTAGCGGGACGTCTCAATGAGCAGTTCTTC.

This clonotype was seen only a few times. As DNA, the CDR3 is TGTGCCAGCAGCCCCTTTAGCGGAAGCTACGAGCAGTACTTC. Its translation: CASSPFSGSYEQYF. V and J are TRBV7-2 and TRBJ2-7, with D possibly being TRBD2 (6 bases). Germline-derived CDR1 and CDR2 are SGHTA and FQGNSA. The CDR3 has 14 amino acids. The V gene lost 5 bases and the J gene lost 3 bases, with 14 bases spanning the gap.

For this clonotype: This likely comes from a read error, as the CDR3 has no conserved phenylalanine or tryptophan at its end. V and J are TRBV20-1 and TRBJ2-3; 13 nucleotides match TRBD2. V lost 6 bases to trimming and J lost 7 bases; unmatched junction nucleotides: 10. This CDR3 has 15 amino acids. The V gene's germline CDR1 is DFQATT and CDR2 SNEGSKA (reference sequence). CDR3 nucleotides: TGCAGTGCCCTAAAACTAGCGGGAGGGCCGAATACGCAGTATTTG. Translated, it gives CSALKLAGGPNTQYL.

The rearrangement joins TRBV7-9 to TRBJ1-2; D might be TRBD1 (6 bases). Trimming left V 5 bases short and J 3 bases short, with 22 bases between. The CDR3 loop spans 17 amino acids. The V gene's germline CDR1 is SEHNR and CDR2 FQNEAQ (reference sequence). The chain's CDR3 is CASSPWQGQQSYYGYTF. In DNA form, the CDR3 reads TGTGCCAGCAGCCCTTGGCAGGGACAACAATCTTACTATGGCTACACCTTC.

This clonotype was observed many times. This chain uses TRBV2 with TRBJ2-3; 8 bases fit TRBD1. J lost 4 bases, V lost 6 bases, and 9 bases had no gene match. CDR3 length: 15 amino acids. Per the germline V gene, CDR1 is SNHLY and CDR2 is FYNNEI. The CDR3 spells CASRIQGVGADTQYF. The CDR3, as DNA: TGTGCCAGCAGAATACAGGGGGTCGGCGCAGATACGCAGTATTTT.

This chain uses TRBV7-9 with TRBJ2-7; 9 nucleotides line up with TRBD1. The CDR3 totals 14 residues. V gave up 5 bases and J gave up 7 bases; unmatched junction bases: 9. Germline CDR1 is SEHNR and CDR2 is FQNEAQ (reference sequence). CDR3 in DNA: TGTGCCAGCAGCATCCCGGGACAGGGAGGAGAGCAGTACTTC. Translating gives CASSIPGQGGEQYF.

The rearrangement uses TRBV29-1 and TRBJ2-2; a weak D match, TRBD2 (5 bases). Germline V gene data show CDR1 as SQVTM and CDR2 as ANQGSEA. The CDR3 spans 12 residues. Trimming shortened V by 4 bases and J by 6 bases, and 9 bases separated the two germline ends. CDR3 DNA sequence: TGCAGCGTTGTAGCGTTCTCCGGGGAGCTGTTTTTT. Its translation is CSVVAFSGELFF.

There are many counts of this clonotype. The genes are TRBV18 and TRBJ2-7; either TRBD1 or TRBD2 may fit D (5 bases each). Germline V gene lookup returns CDR1 KGHSH and CDR2 LQKENI. The V gene lost 3 bases and the J gene lost 7 bases, with 10 bases spanning the gap. The CDR3 contains 12 residues. CDR3: CASSPLGEEQYF. The CDR3 DNA is TGTGCCAGCTCACCGTTGGGGGAAGAGCAGTACTTC.

The rearrangement links TRBV7-7 to TRBJ2-7; D remains ambiguous. Germline values: CDR1 SSHAT, CDR2 FNYEAQ (reference sequence). The CDR3 totals 15 residues. V lost 1 base and J lost 4, with 14 bases in between. The CDR3 coding sequence is TGTGCCAGCAGCTTAGGTCCAGGAAGAGCATACGAGCAGTACTTC. Amino acid sequence: CASSLGPGRAYEQYF.

This clonotype was detected a few times. This chain joins TRBV6-5 and TRBJ2-3, with 7 bases identical to TRBD2. Looked up from germline, CDR1 is MNHEY and CDR2 is SVGAGI. J lost 1 base, V lost 5 bases, and 9 bases had no gene match. The CDR3 covers 16 residues. CDR3 bases: TGTGCCAGCAGTCCCGGGACTATTCCCGGCACAGATACGCAGTATTTT. Translating it yields CASSPGTIPGTDTQYF.

This clonotype was detected a few times. The chain combines TRBV5-5 with TRBJ1-5, with D maybe TRBD1 (6 bases). This CDR3 comprises 15 residues. V was trimmed by 2 bases and J by 9 bases, leaving 18 bases between them. The germline V gene has CDR1 SGHKS and CDR2 YYEKEE (reference sequence). DNA of the CDR3: TGTGCCAGCAGCTTACAGGGACGGAGCAATGTGCCCCAGCATTTT. Amino acid sequence: CASSLQGRSNVPQHF.

This clonotype was detected ten times or more. This rearrangement joins TRBV3-1 to TRBJ2-1; 12 positions agree with TRBD2. CDR3 length: 19 amino acids. V was clipped by 3 bases and J by 1 base; unmatched bases: 10. The germline V gene has CDR1 LGHDT and CDR2 YNNKEL (reference sequence). CDR3 amino acids: CASSQDPGLAGGSYNEQFF. The CDR3 region has the DNA TGTGCCAGCAGCCAGGATCCGGGACTAGCGGGCGGATCCTACAATGAGCAGTTCTTC.

This clonotype was counted at least ten times. V usage is TRBV28 and J usage is TRBJ1-2; D not certain. The V end was cut by 3 bases, the J end by 8 bases, with 16 bases between. This CDR3 is built from 14 residues. Germline V gene sequence: CDR1 MDHEN, CDR2 SYDVKM. CDR3 residues: CASSLRPPAKGYTF. As DNA, the CDR3 is TGTGCCAGCAGTTTGCGGCCACCAGCTAAGGGCTACACCTTC.

This clonotype was found a few times. The CDR3 protein is CASSFGLPADTQYF. The CDR3 DNA is TGTGCCAGCAGTTTTGGACTTCCAGCGGATACGCAGTATTTT. This rearrangement joins TRBV12-3 or TRBV12-4 to TRBJ2-3, with D tentatively TRBD2 (5 bases). Trimming shortened V by 3 bases and J by 6 bases, and 13 bases separated the two germline ends. The CDR3 is 14 residues long.

This clonotype was detected only a few times. The rearrangement uses TRBV27 and TRBJ2-1; 9 bases align to TRBD2. Germline V lookup: CDR1 MNHEY, CDR2 SMNVEV (reference sequence). V lost 7 bases and J lost 4; bases outside the gene matches: 8. The CDR3 covers 15 residues. CDR3 sequence (DNA): TGTGCCAGCAAGCTAGCGGGGACCAAATACAATGAGCAGTTCTTC. It encodes CASKLAGTKYNEQFF.

This clonotype was recorded at least ten times. V usage is TRBV5-1 and J usage is TRBJ2-3; D might be TRBD1 or TRBD2, each matching 5 bases. V shed 0 bases and J shed 0 bases, with 11 bases lying between them. Germline V CDR1 and CDR2: SGHRS, YFSETQ. CDR3 length: 16 amino acids. The CDR3 sequence is CASSLEGRTSTDTQYF. In nucleotides, the CDR3 is TGCGCCAGCAGCTTGGAGGGGCGGACTAGCACAGATACGCAGTATTTT.

The CDR3 nucleotides read TGTGCCTGGAGTGTCGGGGCGGGAGTTCTATACAATGAGCAGTTCTTC. It encodes CAWSVGAGVLYNEQFF. The V call is TRBV30, the J call TRBJ2-1; TRBD2 matches at 7 bases. J was trimmed by 4 bases and V by 0 bases; bases with no gene match: 9. This CDR3 comprises 16 residues. Germline V gene data show CDR1 as GTSNPN and CDR2 as SVGIG (reference sequence).

This clonotype has only a few counts. This chain uses TRBV7-9 with TRBJ2-1, with TRBD2 identical over 11 bases. Germline CDR1 is SEHNR and CDR2 is FQNEAQ (reference sequence). This CDR3 is built from 18 residues. Losses at the gene ends were 4 bases for V and 1 base for J; bases not matched to a gene: 9. The DNA of the CDR3 is TGTGCCAGCAGCTATATAGCGGGAGGGCGAGGTTCCTACAATGAGCAGTTCTTC. Its translation: CASSYIAGGRGSYNEQFF.

In the case of this clonotype: This may arise from a read error, as a much more abundant clone is one base away. The chain uses TRBV6-2 or TRBV6-3 and TRBJ2-7; TRBD2 is a possible D gene (5 bases). Germline CDR1 MNHEY, CDR2 SVGEGT. The CDR3 runs to 14 residues. This CDR3 reads CGSSYSTGSYEQYF. The CDR3 DNA reads TGTGGCAGCAGTTACTCGACGGGGTCCTACGAGCAGTACTTC.

In its sample, this clonotype was seen many times. The chain carries TRBV5-4 and TRBJ2-2, with 13 nucleotides matching TRBD2. The V gene end was trimmed by 0 bases and the J gene end by 7 bases; junction bases not matched to a gene: 6. CDR1 is SGHNT, CDR2 YYREEE, per germline (reference sequence). The CDR3 spans 17 residues. The CDR3 bases are TGTGCCAGCAGCTTGGGGGGGACTAGCGGGATCAGCGGGGAGCTGTTTTTT. As protein: CASSLGGTSGISGELFF.